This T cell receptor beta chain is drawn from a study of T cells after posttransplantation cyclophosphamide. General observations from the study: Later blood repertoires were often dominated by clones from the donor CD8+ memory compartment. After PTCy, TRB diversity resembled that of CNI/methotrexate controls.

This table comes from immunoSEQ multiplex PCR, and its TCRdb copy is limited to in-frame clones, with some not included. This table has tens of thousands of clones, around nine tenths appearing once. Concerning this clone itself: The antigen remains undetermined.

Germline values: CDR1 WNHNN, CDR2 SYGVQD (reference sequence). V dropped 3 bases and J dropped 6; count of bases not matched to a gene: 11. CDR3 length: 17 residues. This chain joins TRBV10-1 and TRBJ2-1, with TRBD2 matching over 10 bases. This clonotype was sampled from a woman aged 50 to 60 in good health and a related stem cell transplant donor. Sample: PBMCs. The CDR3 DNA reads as TGCGCCAGCAGTGATGGGGTAGGGCTAGCGGGGGCCAATGAGCAGTTCTTC. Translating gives CASSDGVGLAGANEQFF.